One sample yielded the 6 T cell receptor beta chains listed below, sequenced in a study of human T cells and chemical hapten exposure. TCRdb passed the RACE reads through MiXCR, listing each CDR3 protein once. Of approximately 320,000 distinct CDR3 sequences listed, around 5.5% are singletons. Time point specified: pre-sensitization, week 0. Treatment defined: therapeutic diphenylcyclopropenone sensitization with weekly scalp DPC. This specimen was whole blood, taken in connection with sensitization to the hapten diphenylcyclopropenone (DPC). The source is a woman younger than 35 with alopecia areata. Some clones in this sample may be carry-over from other donors' samples.

In its sample, this clonotype was seen many times. V and J are TRBV7-9 and TRBJ1-5; tentatively, D is TRBD1 (5 bases). V lost 0 bases to trimming and J lost 5 bases, with 8 bases between them. From germline, CDR1 is SEHNR and CDR2 FQNEAQ (reference sequence). The CDR3 is 14 amino acids. CDR3 residues: CASSLAREDQPQHF. In DNA, the CDR3 is TGTGCCAGCAGCTTAGCCAGGGAGGATCAGCCCCAGCATTTT.

This clonotype was seen only a few times. V usage is TRBV28 and J usage is TRBJ1-5; maybe TRBD1 (6 bases). In germline, CDR1 is MDHEN, CDR2 SYDVKM. This CDR3 has 15 residues. The V end was cut by 3 bases, the J end by 3 bases, with 12 bases between. CDR3 protein: CASSLIQGINQPQHF. The CDR3 DNA sequence: TGTGCCAGCAGTTTGATTCAGGGGATCAATCAGCCCCAGCATTTT.

This rearrangement joins TRBV5-5 to TRBJ1-1, with TRBD1 identical over 8 bases. This CDR3 contains 18 residues. V lost 2 bases and J lost 0; bases outside the gene matches: 12. Germline CDR1 and CDR2: SGHKS and YYEKEE (reference sequence). The CDR3 nucleotides read TGTGCCAGCAGCTTACACCTACAGGGGGTTGTAATGAACACTGAAGCTTTCTTT. It codes for CASSLHLQGVVMNTEAFF.

This clonotype showed up just a few times. The rearrangement uses TRBV2 and TRBJ2-5; no firm D call. The germline V gene encodes CDR1 SNHLY and CDR2 FYNNEI. V lost 2 bases, J lost 9 bases, and 7 bases lay in between. The CDR3 covers 11 residues. This CDR3 reads CASSEIQAQYF. CDR3 nucleotides: TGTGCCAGCAGTGAAATCCAGGCCCAGTACTTC.

This clonotype has at least ten counts. V is TRBV4-1 and J is TRBJ1-1; D gene ambiguous. The CDR3 length is 13 residues. Per the germline V gene, CDR1 is MGHRA and CDR2 is YSYEKL. The V gene lost 0 bases and the J gene lost 5 bases, with 7 bases spanning the gap. CDR3 DNA sequence: TGCGCCAGCAGCCAAGAGGGGTGGACTGAAGCTTTCTTT. Translation: CASSQEGWTEAFF.

This clonotype was seen repeatedly, ten times or more. This chain connects TRBV6-5 to TRBJ1-1, with TRBD1 matching over 8 bases. The V gene's germline CDR1 is MNHEY and CDR2 SVGAGI. The CDR3 spans 16 residues. Trimming at V came to 2 bases and at J to 1 base, leaving 6 bases not matched to a gene. CDR3 protein: CASSYQTDRENTEAFF. The CDR3 coding sequence is TGTGCCAGCAGTTACCAGACGGACAGGGAGAACACTGAAGCTTTCTTT.